This is a list of T cell receptor beta chains from one sample in a study of control samples from healthy donors and cancer patients. Produced via immunoSEQ multiplex PCR; TCRdb's table is partial and in-frame only. Here the sample spans about 100,000 clones, about 90% being singletons. The specimen sequenced was blood. The receptor source for this set is a woman in her fifties or sixties in good health. CDR3s include the opening cysteine and the closing phenylalanine or tryptophan. The D gene is left open where the match is weak. Clone size, where shown, is once, few, many, or a class for clones that have expanded.

v_gene	j_gene	d_gene	abundance	CDR3nt	CDR3aa
TRBV4-2	TRBJ2-3	TRBD2	once	TGTGCCAGCAGCGCTCGATCACTAGCGGGGGGGGCAGATACGCAGTATTTT	CASSARSLAGGADTQYF
TRBV11-3	TRBJ2-3	TRBD2	NA	TGTGCCAGCAGCCGGGGGTGGGACTATACAGATACGCAGTATTTT	CASSRGWDYTDTQYF
TRBV11-2	TRBJ1-5	NA	NA	TGTGCCAGCAGCTTGGGCGGGGGCTATAGCAATCAGCCCCAGCATTTT	CASSLGGGYSNQPQHF
TRBV5-1	TRBJ1-1	NA	NA	TGCGCCAGCAGCGAGGTCGGGTCTCTTTCCAGCCTGAACACTGAAGCTTTCTTT	CASSEVGSLSSLNTEAFF
TRBV2	TRBJ1-1	TRBD1	NA	TGTGCCAGCAGGGGACAGGGAATATGGAACACTGAAGCTTTCTTT	CASRGQGIWNTEAFF
TRBV3-1/TRBV3-2	TRBJ1-1	NA	few	TGTGCCAGCAGCCAAGACTGGAACACTGAAGCTTTCTTT	CASSQDWNTEAFF
TRBV3-1/TRBV3-2	TRBJ1-2	NA	NA	TGTGCCAGCAGCCATTGGGACCGATTGAACTATGGCTACACCTTC	CASSHWDRLNYGYTF
TRBV4-3	TRBJ2-1	NA	few	TGCGCCAGCAGCCAAGATAGGCAGATAGAGCAGTTCTTC	CASSQDRQIEQFF
TRBV3-1/TRBV3-2	TRBJ2-7	TRBD2	NA	TGTGCCCCCAGCCAAGGGGCGGGACTAGCGGGGGGGTACTACTACGAGCAGTACTTC	CAPSQGAGLAGGYYYEQYF
TRBV9	TRBJ2-7	NA	once	TGTGCCAGCAGCACCCGGACTGGATACGAGCAGTACTTC	CASSTRTGYEQYF
TRBV12-3/TRBV12-4	TRBJ1-2	NA	NA	TGTGCCAGCAGTTTACATCTTGGGTATGGCTACACCTTC	CASSLHLGYGYTF
TRBV9	TRBJ2-2	TRBD1	NA	TGTGCCAGCAGCCCTCAACAGGGGAGACGGAACACCGGGGAGCTGTTTTTT	CASSPQQGRRNTGELFF
TRBV15	TRBJ1-1	NA	NA	TGTGCCACCAGCAACCCTCCCACAGGACTCACTGAAGCTTTCTTT	CATSNPPTGLTEAFF
TRBV24-1	TRBJ2-3	TRBD2	NA	TGTGCCACCAGTGATCACGGACTAGCGGGAGATACGCAGTATTTT	CATSDHGLAGDTQYF
TRBV5-1	TRBJ1-5	NA	once	TGCGCCAGCAGCAAGTCTCAGGGGCCAGACAATCAGCCCCAGCATTTT	CASSKSQGPDNQPQHF
TRBV30	TRBJ1-3	TRBD1	NA	TGTGCCTGGAGGCGGACAGGGATACAGAGGGACTCTGGAAACACCATATATTTT	CAWRRTGIQRDSGNTIYF
TRBV5-8	TRBJ1-2	NA	NA	TGTGCCAGCAGCTTGGAAAAAGGGGCGATCAATCTGAGTGGCTACACCTTC	CASSLEKGAINLSGYTF
TRBV5-1	TRBJ2-6	NA	NA	TGCGCCAGCAGCGGTAGCGAATCCAACGTCCTGACTTTC	CASSGSESNVLTF
TRBV18	TRBJ1-2	TRBD1	NA	TGTGCCAGCTCACCCCTCAGACAGGGGGATGGCTACACCTTC	CASSPLRQGDGYTF
TRBV25-1	TRBJ2-5	NA	NA	TGTGCCAGCAGTGACTGGAGGGGGCAAGAGACCCAGTACTTC	CASSDWRGQETQYF
TRBV6-5	TRBJ1-2	NA	NA	NA	CASSSSAYPNYGYTF
TRBV6-4	TRBJ2-5	NA	NA	TGTGCCAGCAGTGAATCCCCCCGGGAGACCCAGTACTTC	CASSESPRETQYF
TRBV7-7	TRBJ2-2	NA	NA	TGTGCCAGCAGCCCGACCCTTGTAACCGGGGAGCTGTTTTTT	CASSPTLVTGELFF
TRBV29-1	TRBJ1-2	NA	NA	TGCAGCGTTGAAGCTTTTTTAGGAGCTGGCTACACCTTC	CSVEAFLGAGYTF
TRBV4-3	TRBJ2-6	NA	NA	TGCGCCAGCAGCCAAGGCACGGCGGGCTCCCCTTCTGGGGCCAACGTCCTGACTTTC	CASSQGTAGSPSGANVLTF
TRBV4-3	TRBJ1-6	TRBD1	NA	TGCGCCAGCAGCCCATGGACAGGGTTATTGAGTTCACCCCTCCACTTT	CASSPWTGLLSSPLHF
TRBV19	TRBJ1-2	NA	NA	TGTGCCAGTAGGGACGGGCAGTATGGCTACACCTTC	CASRDGQYGYTF
TRBV11-3	TRBJ1-1	NA	NA	TGTGCCAGCAGCTACAGGGAAACTGAAGCTTTCTTT	CASSYRETEAFF
TRBV18	TRBJ2-5	NA	once	TGTGCCAGCTCTCCGGAGGAAGAGACCCAGTACTTC	CASSPEEETQYF
TRBV4-2	TRBJ1-5	NA	NA	TGTGCCAGCAGCCAAGGCGGGTTGAATCAGCCCCAGCATTTT	CASSQGGLNQPQHF
TRBV29-1	TRBJ2-2	NA	NA	TGCAGCGTTGAAGTTTCGGGACACCCTGCGGGGGAGCTGTTTTTT	CSVEVSGHPAGELFF
TRBV5-1	TRBJ2-2	NA	NA	TGCGCCAGCAGGGAGCCCGGGGAGCTGTTTTTT	CASREPGELFF
TRBV6-5	TRBJ2-5	NA	NA	TGTGCCAGCAGTTATGGAGGCAGCTCTAAAGAGACCCAGTACTTC	CASSYGGSSKETQYF
TRBV4-1	TRBJ2-1	NA	NA	TGCGCCAGCAGCCAAGCATGGGAGCAGTTCTTC	CASSQAWEQFF
TRBV2	TRBJ1-2	NA	NA	TGTGCCAGCAGTGCGCAAGAGGATGGCTACACCTTC	CASSAQEDGYTF
TRBV2	TRBJ1-1	NA	NA	TGTGCCAGCGTCTCTTTGGAGGCTTTCTTT	CASVSLEAFF
TRBV2	TRBJ1-2	NA	NA	TGTGCCAGCACCACGAGCAGCGTTTATGGCTACACCTTC	CASTTSSVYGYTF
TRBV19	TRBJ2-7	NA	NA	TGTGCCAGTAGTCCTCGATGGGACCAGGGGGGCTACGAGCAGTACTTC	CASSPRWDQGGYEQYF
TRBV7-3	TRBJ2-5	NA	NA	TGTGCCAGCAGCTCCCAGGGTCCCCCCACAGAGACCCAGTACTTC	CASSSQGPPTETQYF
TRBV24-1	TRBJ2-1	NA	NA	TGTGCCACCAGTGGCCCTCAGGCGGGGCAAATCAATGAGCAGTTCTTC	CATSGPQAGQINEQFF
TRBV7-9	TRBJ2-1	NA	NA	TGTGCCATCTCTCAGGGTGGTGAGCAGTTCTTC	CAISQGGEQFF
TRBV4-3	TRBJ1-3	NA	NA	TGCGCCAGCAGCCAGGTTGCAAGCGAATTCTCTGGAAACACCATATATTTT	CASSQVASEFSGNTIYF
TRBV5-1	TRBJ1-1	NA	NA	TGCGCCAGCAGCTTGGCCTCGGGTGGACGAGTGGGTGAAGCTTTCTTT	CASSLASGGRVGEAFF
TRBV6-5	TRBJ1-2	NA	NA	TGTGCCAGCAGTTACCTGGTATCTATCGACGGCTACACCTTC	CASSYLVSIDGYTF
TRBV4-1	TRBJ2-5	TRBD1	NA	TGCGCCAGCAGCCGGACAGGGGTGGAAGAGACCCAGTACTTC	CASSRTGVEETQYF
TRBV27	TRBJ1-1	TRBD1	NA	TGTGCCAGCAGTTTATCGCGAGGGACAGGGATGAACACTGAAGCTTTCTTT	CASSLSRGTGMNTEAFF
TRBV5-5	TRBJ1-6	NA	NA	TGTGCCAGCACCACGAATGGGGGCGCAATAAATTCACCCCTCCACTTT	CASTTNGGAINSPLHF
TRBV19	TRBJ2-1	NA	NA	TGTGCCCCCGCGGGACTGAGCTCCTACAATGAGCAGTTCTTC	CAPAGLSSYNEQFF
TRBV7-7	TRBJ2-5	TRBD2	NA	TGTGCCAGCAGCTCCCCCAGCGGGACTGAGACCCAGTACTTC	CASSSPSGTETQYF
TRBV29-1	TRBJ2-2	TRBD2	few	TGCAGCGTACAATTCGGGACTAGCGGGGGAGTTCCTTCTGGGGAGCTGTTTTTT	CSVQFGTSGGVPSGELFF
TRBV11-2	TRBJ2-5	TRBD2	NA	TGTGCCAGCAGGGGGGTGGGGGGGGGAGCGGATAAAGAGACCCAGTACTTC	CASRGVGGGADKETQYF
TRBV11-2	TRBJ2-3	NA	few	TGTGCCAGCAGCTTACACCCTAAACAAAGCACAGATACGCAGTATTTT	CASSLHPKQSTDTQYF
TRBV4-1	TRBJ2-2	NA	few	TGCGCCAGCAGCCATCCACCACCCGGGGAGCTGTTTTTT	CASSHPPPGELFF
TRBV5-8	TRBJ2-3	TRBD2	NA	TGTGCCAGCAGCTTGTGGCGGGAGTTAGATACGCAGTATTTT	CASSLWRELDTQYF
TRBV4-1	TRBJ1-4	NA	NA	TGCGCCAGCACCTTATTGCCGGGGCCTGTTGAAAAACTGTTTTTT	CASTLLPGPVEKLFF